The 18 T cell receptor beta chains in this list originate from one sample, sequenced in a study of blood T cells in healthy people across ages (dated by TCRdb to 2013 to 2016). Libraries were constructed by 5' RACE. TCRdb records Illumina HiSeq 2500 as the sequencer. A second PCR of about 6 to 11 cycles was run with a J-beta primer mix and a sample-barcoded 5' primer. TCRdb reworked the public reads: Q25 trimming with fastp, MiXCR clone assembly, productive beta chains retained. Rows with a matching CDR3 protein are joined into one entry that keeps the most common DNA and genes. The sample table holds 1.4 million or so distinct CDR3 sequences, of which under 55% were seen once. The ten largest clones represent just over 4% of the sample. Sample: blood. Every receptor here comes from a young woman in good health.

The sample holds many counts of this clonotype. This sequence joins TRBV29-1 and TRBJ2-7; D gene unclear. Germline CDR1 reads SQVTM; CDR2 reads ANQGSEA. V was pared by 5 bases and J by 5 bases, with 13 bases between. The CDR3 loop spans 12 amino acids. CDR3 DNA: TGCAGCGTTCTGTGGGGTAACAACGAGCAGTACTTC. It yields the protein CSVLWGNNEQYF.

This CDR3 reads CSARGGVTNTEAFF. CDR3 nucleotide sequence: TGCAGTGCTAGAGGGGGAGTCACGAACACTGAAGCTTTCTTT. V and J are TRBV20-1 and TRBJ1-1; D remains unclear. The CDR3 extends over 14 amino acids. CDR1 and CDR2 from the germline V gene are DFQATT and SNEGSKA (reference sequence). Trimming left V 1 base short and J 1 base short, with 10 bases between.

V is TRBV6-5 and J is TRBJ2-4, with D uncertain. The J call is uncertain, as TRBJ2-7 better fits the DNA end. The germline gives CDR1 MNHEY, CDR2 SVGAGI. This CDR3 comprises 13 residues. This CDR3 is CASSGTDPYEQYF. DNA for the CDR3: TGTGCCAGCAGTGGCACAGACCCCTACGAGCAGTACTTC.

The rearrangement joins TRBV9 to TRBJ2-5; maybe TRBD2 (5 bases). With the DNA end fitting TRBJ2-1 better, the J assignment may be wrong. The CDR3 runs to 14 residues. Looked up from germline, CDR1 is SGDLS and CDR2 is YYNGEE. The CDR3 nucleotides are TGTGCCAGCAGCGTGGACTTGTACCAAGAGACCCAGTTCTTC. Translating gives CASSVDLYQETQFF.

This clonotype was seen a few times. The CDR3 reads CASSVEGFGNYGYTF. CDR3 bases: TGTGCCAGCAGCGTAGAGGGATTCGGCAATTATGGCTACACCTTC. This chain links TRBV9 with TRBJ1-2; the D is unclear. The germline V gene encodes CDR1 SGDLS and CDR2 YYNGEE. This CDR3 is built from 15 residues. Between the trimmed V and J ends, which lost 0 bases and 5 bases, there was a span of 14 bases.

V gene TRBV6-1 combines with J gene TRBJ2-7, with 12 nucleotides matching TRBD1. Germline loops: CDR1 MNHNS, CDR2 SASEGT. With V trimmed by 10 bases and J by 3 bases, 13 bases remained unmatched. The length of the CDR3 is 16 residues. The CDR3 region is CATNFPGTGGDYEQYF. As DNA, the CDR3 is TGTGCCACAAATTTCCCCGGGACAGGGGGCGACTACGAGCAGTACTTC.

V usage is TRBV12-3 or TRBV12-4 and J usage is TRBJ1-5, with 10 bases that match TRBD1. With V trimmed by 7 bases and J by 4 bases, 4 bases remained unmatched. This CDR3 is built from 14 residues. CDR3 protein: CASKGTGVNQPQHF. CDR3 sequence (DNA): TGTGCCAGCAAAGGGACAGGGGTAAATCAGCCCCAGCATTTT.

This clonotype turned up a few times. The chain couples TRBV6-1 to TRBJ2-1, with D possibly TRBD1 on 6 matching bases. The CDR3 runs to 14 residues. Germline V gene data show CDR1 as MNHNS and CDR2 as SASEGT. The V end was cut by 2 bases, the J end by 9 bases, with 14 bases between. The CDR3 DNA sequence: TGTGCCAGCAGTGAACCAAACAGGGTGACTGAGCAGTTCTTC. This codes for CASSEPNRVTEQFF.

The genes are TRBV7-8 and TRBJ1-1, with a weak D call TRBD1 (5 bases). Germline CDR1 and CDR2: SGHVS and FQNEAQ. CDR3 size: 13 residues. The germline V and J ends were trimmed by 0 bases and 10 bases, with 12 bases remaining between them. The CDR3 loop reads CASSLAGDSRAFF. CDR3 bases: TGTGCCAGCAGCTTAGCGGGGGATTCGCGAGCTTTCTTT.

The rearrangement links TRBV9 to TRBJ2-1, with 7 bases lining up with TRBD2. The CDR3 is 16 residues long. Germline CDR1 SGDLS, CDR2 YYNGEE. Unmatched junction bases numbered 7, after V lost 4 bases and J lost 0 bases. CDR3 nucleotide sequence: TGTGCCAGCAGCCCCCTCGGGGGGTACTCCTACAATGAGCAGTTCTTC. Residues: CASSPLGGYSYNEQFF.

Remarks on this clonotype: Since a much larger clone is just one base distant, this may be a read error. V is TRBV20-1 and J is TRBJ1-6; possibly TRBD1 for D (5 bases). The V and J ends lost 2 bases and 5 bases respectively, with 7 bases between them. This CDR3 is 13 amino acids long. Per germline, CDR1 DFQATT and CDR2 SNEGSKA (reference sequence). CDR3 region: CSARKDNNSPLHF. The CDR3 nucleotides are TGCAGTGCTAGAAAGGACAATAATTCACCCCTCCACTTT.

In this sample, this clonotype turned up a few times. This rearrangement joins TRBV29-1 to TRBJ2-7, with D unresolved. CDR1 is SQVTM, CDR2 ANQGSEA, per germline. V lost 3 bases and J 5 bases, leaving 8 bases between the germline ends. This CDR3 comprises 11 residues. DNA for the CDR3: TGCAGCGTTGATGACGGCGACGAGCAGTACTTC. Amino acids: CSVDDGDEQYF.

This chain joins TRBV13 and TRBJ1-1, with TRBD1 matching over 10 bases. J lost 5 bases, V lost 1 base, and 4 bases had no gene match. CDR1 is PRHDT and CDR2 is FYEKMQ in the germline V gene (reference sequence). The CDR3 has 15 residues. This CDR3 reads CASSLADRGFTEAFF. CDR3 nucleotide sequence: TGTGCCAGCAGCTTAGCGGACAGGGGGTTTACTGAAGCTTTCTTT.

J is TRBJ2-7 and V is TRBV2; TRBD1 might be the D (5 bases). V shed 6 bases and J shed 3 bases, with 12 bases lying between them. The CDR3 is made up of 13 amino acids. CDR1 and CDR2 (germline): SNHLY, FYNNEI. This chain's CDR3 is CASRGLTHYEQYF. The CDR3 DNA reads TGTGCCAGCAGGGGGCTCACTCACTACGAGCAGTACTTC.

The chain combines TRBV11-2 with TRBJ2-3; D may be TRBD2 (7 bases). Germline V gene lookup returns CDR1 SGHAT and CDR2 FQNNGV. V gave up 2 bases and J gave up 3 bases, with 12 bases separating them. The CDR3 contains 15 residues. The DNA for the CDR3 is TGTGCCAGCAGCTTATCGGCGGGGGCAACAGATACGCAGTATTTT. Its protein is CASSLSAGATDTQYF.

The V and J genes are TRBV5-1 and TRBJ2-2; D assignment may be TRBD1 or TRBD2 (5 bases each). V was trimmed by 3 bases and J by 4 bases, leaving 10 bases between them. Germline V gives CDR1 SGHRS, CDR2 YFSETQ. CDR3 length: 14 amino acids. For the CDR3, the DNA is TGCGCCAGCAGCTGGGACCCATCCACCGGGGAGCTGTTTTTT. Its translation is CASSWDPSTGELFF.

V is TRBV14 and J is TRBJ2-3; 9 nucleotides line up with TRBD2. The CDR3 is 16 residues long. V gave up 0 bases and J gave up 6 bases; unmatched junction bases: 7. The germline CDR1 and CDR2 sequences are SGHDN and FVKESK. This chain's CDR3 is CASSQDIIAGVDTQYF. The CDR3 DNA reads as TGTGCCAGCAGCCAAGATATAATAGCGGGAGTGGATACGCAGTATTTT.

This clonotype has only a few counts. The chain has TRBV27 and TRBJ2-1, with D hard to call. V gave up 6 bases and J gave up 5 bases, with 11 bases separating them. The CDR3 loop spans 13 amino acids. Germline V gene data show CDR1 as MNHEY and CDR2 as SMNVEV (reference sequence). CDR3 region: CASSRIHNNEQFF. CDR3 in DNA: TGTGCCAGCAGCAGGATACATAACAATGAGCAGTTCTTC.